The clone carrying this T cell receptor beta chain appeared a few times. The antigen is unknown. The V gene end was trimmed by 6 bases and the J gene end by 5 bases; junction bases not matched to a gene: 18. The CDR3 loop spans 18 amino acids. Germline V CDR1 and CDR2: SEHNR, FQNEAQ (reference sequence). The data are from a study of Ad26.COV2.S vaccination and SARS-CoV-2 variants. Overall study findings and caveats: Breadth measured for non-spike TCRs was similar across vaccine and placebo recipients.

Regarding treatment: roughly 19 received Ad26.COV2.S at low or high dose, single or two shots; several received placebo; per-sample allocation not given. Repertoires come from day 63 after the first vaccine or placebo injection. Assay used: immunoSEQ multiplex PCR; TCRdb lists only in-frame clones, some missing. The table records 300,000 to 500,000 clones, less than 90% of them present only once. J is TRBJ2-7 and V is TRBV7-9; 11 nucleotides line up with TRBD1. The sequenced sample was peripheral blood, obtained in a trial of Ad26.COV2.S vaccine versus placebo. The receptor was derived from a person aged 18-60 years who received the Ad26.COV2.S COVID-19 vaccine or a placebo. CDR3 loop: CASSPVPGQGDLWHEQYF. Written as DNA, the CDR3 is TGTGCCAGCAGTCCAGTTCCGGGACAGGGGGATCTATGGCACGAGCAGTACTTC.